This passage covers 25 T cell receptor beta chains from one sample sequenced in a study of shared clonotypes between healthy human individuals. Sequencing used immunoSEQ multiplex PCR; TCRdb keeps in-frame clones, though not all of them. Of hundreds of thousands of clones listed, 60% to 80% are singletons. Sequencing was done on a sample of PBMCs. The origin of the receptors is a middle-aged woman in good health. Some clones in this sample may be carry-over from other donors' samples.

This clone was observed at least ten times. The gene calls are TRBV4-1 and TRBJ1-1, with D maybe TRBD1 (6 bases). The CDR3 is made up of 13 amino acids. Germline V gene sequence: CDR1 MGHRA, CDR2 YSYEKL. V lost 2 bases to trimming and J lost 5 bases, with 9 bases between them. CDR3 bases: TGCGCCAGCAGCCAATGGGGGCCGACTGAAGCTTTCTTT. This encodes CASSQWGPTEAFF.

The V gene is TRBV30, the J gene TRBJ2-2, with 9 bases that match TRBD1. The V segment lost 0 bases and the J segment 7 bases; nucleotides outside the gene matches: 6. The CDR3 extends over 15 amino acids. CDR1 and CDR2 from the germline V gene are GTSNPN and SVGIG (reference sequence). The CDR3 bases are TGTGCCTGGAGTGTACACAGGGGGCTCAGCGGGGAGCTGTTTTTT. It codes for CAWSVHRGLSGELFF.

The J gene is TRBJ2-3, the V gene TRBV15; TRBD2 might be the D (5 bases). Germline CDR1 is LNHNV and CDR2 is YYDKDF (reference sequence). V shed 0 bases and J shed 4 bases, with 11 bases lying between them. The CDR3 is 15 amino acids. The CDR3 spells CATSRDPGIADTQYF. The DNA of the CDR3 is TGTGCCACCAGCAGAGATCCCGGGATCGCAGATACGCAGTATTTT.

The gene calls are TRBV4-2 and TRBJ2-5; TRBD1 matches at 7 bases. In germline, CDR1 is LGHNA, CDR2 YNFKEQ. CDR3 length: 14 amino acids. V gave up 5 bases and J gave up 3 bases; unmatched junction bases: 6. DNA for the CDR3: TGTGCCAGCAGCGAGGACAGGAGAAAAGAGACCCAGTACTTC. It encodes CASSEDRRKETQYF.

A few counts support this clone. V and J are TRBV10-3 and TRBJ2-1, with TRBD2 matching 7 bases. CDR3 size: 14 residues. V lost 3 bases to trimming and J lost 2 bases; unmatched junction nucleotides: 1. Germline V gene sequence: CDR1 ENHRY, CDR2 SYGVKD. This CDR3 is CAISDGLAYNEQFF. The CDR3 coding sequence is TGTGCCATCAGTGACGGACTAGCCTACAATGAGCAGTTCTTC.

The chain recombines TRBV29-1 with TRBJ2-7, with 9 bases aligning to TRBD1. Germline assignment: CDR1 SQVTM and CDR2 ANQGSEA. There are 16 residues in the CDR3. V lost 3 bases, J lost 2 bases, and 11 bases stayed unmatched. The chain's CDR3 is CSVEGDGTGNAYEQYF. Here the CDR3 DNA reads TGCAGCGTTGAGGGGGATGGGACAGGGAATGCCTACGAGCAGTACTTC.

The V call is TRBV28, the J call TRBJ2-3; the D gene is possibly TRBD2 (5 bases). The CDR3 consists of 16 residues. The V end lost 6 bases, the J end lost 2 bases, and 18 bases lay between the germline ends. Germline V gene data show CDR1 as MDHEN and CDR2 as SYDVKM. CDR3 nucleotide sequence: TGTGCCAGCAGCCAGAAGGTAGCGTCGATCACAGATACGCAGTATTTT. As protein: CASSQKVASITDTQYF.

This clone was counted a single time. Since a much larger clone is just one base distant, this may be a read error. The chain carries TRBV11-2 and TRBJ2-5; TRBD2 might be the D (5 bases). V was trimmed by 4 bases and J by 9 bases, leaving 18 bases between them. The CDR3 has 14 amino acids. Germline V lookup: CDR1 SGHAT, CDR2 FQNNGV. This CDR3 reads CASSSRPMEEAQYF. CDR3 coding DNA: TGTGCCAGCAGCTCCAGGCCCATGGAGGAGGCCCAGTACTTC.

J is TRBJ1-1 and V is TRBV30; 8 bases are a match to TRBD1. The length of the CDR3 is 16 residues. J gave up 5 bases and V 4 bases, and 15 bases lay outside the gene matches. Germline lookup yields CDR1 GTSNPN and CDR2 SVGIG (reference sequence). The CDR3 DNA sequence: TGTGCCTGGACCCAACCTCGAGACAGGGGATGGACTGAAGCTTTCTTT. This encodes CAWTQPRDRGWTEAFF.

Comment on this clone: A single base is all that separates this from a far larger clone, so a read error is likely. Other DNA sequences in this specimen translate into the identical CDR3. The CDR3 here is CASSQVGSHPTEAFF. In DNA form, the CDR3 reads TGCGCCAGCAGCCAAGTGGGCAGTCACCCCACTGAAGCCTTCTTT. The V and J genes are TRBV4-3 and TRBJ1-1; D is ambiguous. The CDR3 runs 15 residues. From germline, CDR1 is LGHNA and CDR2 YSLEER.

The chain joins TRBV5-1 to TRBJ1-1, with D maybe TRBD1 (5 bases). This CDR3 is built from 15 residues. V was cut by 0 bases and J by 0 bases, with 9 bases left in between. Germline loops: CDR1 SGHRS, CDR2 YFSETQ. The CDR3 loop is CASSLGQTMNTEAFF. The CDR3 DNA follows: TGCGCCAGCAGCTTGGGACAGACCATGAACACTGAAGCTTTCTTT. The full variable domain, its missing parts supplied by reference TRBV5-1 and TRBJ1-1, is KAGVTQTPRYLIKTRGQQVTLSCSPISGHRSVSWYQQTPGQGLQFLFEYFSETQRNKGNFPGRFSGRQFSNSRSEMNVSTLELGDSALYLCASSLGQTMNTEAFFGQGTRLTVV.

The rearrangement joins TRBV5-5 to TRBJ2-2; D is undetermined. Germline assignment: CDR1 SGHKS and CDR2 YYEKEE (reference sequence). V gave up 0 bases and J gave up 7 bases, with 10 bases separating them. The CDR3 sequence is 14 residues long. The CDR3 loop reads CASSLDRVYGELFF. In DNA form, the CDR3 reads TGTGCCAGCAGCTTGGATCGGGTATACGGGGAGCTGTTTTTT.

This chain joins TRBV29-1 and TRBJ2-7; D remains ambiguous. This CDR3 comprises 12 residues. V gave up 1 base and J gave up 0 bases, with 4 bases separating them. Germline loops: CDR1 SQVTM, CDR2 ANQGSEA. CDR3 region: CSVEGPSYEQYF. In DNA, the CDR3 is TGCAGCGTTGAAGGGCCCTCCTACGAGCAGTACTTC.

The CDR3, as DNA: TGTGCCTGGAGATGGGGGACTGAGCAGTTCTTC. This codes for CAWRWGTEQFF. The chain uses TRBV30 and TRBJ2-1, with D perhaps being TRBD1 or TRBD2 (5 bases each). The V gene's germline CDR1 is GTSNPN and CDR2 SVGIG (reference sequence). V was cut by 3 bases and J by 9 bases, with 9 bases left in between. The CDR3 is 11 residues long.

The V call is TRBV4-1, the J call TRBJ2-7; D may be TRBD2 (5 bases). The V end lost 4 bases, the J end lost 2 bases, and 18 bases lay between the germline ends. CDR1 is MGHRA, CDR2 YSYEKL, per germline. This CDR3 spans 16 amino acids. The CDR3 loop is CASSPAGVVGPYEQYF. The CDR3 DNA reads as TGCGCCAGCAGCCCCGCCGGGGTGGTGGGCCCCTACGAGCAGTACTTC.

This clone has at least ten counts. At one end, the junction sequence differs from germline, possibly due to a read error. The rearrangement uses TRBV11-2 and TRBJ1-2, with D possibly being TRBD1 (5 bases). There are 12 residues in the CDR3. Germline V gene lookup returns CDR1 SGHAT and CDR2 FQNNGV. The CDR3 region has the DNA TGTGCCAGCAGTCAAGAACAGGTTGGCAACACCTTC. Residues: CASSQEQVGNTF.

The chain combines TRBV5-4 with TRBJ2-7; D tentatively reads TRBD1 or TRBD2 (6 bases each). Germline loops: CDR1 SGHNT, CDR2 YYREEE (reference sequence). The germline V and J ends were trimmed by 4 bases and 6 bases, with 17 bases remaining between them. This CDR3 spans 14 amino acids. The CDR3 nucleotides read TGTGCCAGCAGCCTGGAGGGACAAGTAGGCGAGCAGTACTTC. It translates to CASSLEGQVGEQYF.

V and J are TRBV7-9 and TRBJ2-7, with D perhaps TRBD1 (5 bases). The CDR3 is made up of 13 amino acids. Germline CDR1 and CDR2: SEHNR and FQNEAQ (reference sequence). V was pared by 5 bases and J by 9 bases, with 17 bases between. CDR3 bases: TGTGCCAGCAGCCTAGACAGTCCCTATGGGCAGTACTTC. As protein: CASSLDSPYGQYF.

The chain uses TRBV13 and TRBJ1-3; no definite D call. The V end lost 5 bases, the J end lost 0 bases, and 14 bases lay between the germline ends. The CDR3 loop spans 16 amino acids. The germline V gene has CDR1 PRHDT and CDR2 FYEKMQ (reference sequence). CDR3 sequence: CASSRFRVSSGNTIYF. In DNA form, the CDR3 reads TGTGCCAGCAGCCGCTTTAGGGTGAGCTCTGGAAACACCATATATTTT.

The CDR3 nucleotides read TGTGCCAGCAGTGACGGTGGACAGGGGTTTTATGAGCAGTTCTTC. As protein: CASSDGGQGFYEQFF. V is TRBV6-4 and J is TRBJ2-1, with TRBD1 identical over 9 bases. Trimming removed 2 bases from V and 8 bases from J; junction bases left unmatched: 7. Germline CDR1 is MRHNA and CDR2 is SNTAGT. The CDR3 sequence is 15 residues long.

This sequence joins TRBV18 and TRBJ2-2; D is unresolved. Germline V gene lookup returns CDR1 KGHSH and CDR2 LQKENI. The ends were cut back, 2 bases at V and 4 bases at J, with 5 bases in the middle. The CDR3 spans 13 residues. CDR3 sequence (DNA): TGTGCCAGCTCACCAGCCGCCACCGGGGAGCTGTTTTTT. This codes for CASSPAATGELFF.

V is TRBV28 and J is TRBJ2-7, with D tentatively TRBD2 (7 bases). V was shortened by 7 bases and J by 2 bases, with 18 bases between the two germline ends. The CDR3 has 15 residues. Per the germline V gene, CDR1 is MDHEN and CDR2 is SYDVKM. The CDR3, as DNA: TGTGCCAGCACTGGGGCCCCCGGGGGGCCCTACGAGCAGTACTTC. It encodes CASTGAPGGPYEQYF.

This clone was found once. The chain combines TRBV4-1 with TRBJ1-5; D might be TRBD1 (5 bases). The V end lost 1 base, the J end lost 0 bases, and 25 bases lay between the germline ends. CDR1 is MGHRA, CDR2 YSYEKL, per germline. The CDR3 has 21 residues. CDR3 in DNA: TGCGCCAGCAGCCAAGTTAAAAGTTCCGGACAACCCCTATATAGCAATCAGCCCCAGCATTTT. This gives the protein CASSQVKSSGQPLYSNQPQHF.

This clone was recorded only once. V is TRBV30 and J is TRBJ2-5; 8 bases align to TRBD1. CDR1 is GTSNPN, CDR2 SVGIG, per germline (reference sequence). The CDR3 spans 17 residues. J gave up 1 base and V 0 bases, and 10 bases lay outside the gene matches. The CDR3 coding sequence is TGTGCCTGGAGTGTAAGGCTCGGACAGGGCCCCCAAGAGACCCAGTACTTC. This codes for CAWSVRLGQGPQETQYF.

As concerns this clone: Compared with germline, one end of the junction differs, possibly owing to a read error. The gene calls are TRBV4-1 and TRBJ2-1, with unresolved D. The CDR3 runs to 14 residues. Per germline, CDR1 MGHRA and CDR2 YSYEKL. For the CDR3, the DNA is TGCGCCAGCGGCCAAGAACCCTTAAGCCATGAGCAGTTCTTC. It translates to CASGQEPLSHEQFF.